Sequencing of this T cell receptor beta chain was carried out in a study of cytomegalovirus exposure and HLA in healthy donors. Study summary: Assignment to the Caucasian-associated ancestry cluster applied to more than 75% of the approximately 380 genotyped donors.

The CDR3 is made up of 15 amino acids. In germline, CDR1 is SGHTS, CDR2 YDEGEE. Trimming took 1 base from V and 2 from J, leaving 10 bases between them. PCR employed 60 Vbeta and 13 Jbeta primers. Sequencing was performed with immunoSEQ multiplex PCR; in TCRdb, only in-frame clones are kept and a portion is missing. The sample carries 150,000 to 200,000 clones, more than 75% recorded once. The chain carries TRBV5-8 and TRBJ1-5; D gene ambiguous. Sequenced sample: PBMCs. The clonotype was recovered from a woman in her thirties or forties in good health and CMV-seronegative. CDR3 sequence (DNA): TGTGCCAGCAGCTTGACGGGGAGAGGCAATCAGCCCCAGCATTTT. This sequence encodes CASSLTGRGNQPQHF.